Sequencing of this T cell receptor (beta chain) was carried out in a study of early T cells in non-severe SARS-CoV-2 infection. The study's findings and limits: In VDJdb matching, anti-spike CD8 responses were favored while private and CD4 specificities went missing.

This clonotype occurred many times. Its antigen is as yet unknown. V gave up 9 bases and J gave up 3 bases, with 15 bases separating them. CDR3 length: 14 amino acids. TCRdb used MiXCR to reprocess the 5' RACE reads, holding one entry per CDR3 protein. Altogether approximately 30,000 distinct CDR3 sequences are present, about 4.9% being singletons, with the ten largest covering about a fifth. This sequence originates from an adult who was a healthcare worker with PCR-confirmed SARS-CoV-2 infection or an uninfected control (not recorded which). The chain recombines TRBV12-3 or TRBV12-4 with TRBJ2-1; a possible D gene is TRBD2 (5 bases). The sequencing input was whole blood. CDR3 amino acids: CASNGNPFYNEQFF. In DNA, the CDR3 is TGTGCCAGTAACGGGAACCCCTTCTACAATGAGCAGTTCTTC.